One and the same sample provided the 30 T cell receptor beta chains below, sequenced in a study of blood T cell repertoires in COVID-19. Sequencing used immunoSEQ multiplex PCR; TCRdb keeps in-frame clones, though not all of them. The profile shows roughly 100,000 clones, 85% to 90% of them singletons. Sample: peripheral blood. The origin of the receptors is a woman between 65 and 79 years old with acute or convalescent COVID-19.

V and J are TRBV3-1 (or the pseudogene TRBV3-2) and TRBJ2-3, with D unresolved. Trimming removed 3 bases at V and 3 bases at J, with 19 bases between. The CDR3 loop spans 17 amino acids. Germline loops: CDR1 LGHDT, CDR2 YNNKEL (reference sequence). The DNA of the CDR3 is TGTGCCAGCAGCCAGAGTATCTGGGCCTTTTTGACAGATACGCAGTATTTT. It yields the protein CASSQSIWAFLTDTQYF.

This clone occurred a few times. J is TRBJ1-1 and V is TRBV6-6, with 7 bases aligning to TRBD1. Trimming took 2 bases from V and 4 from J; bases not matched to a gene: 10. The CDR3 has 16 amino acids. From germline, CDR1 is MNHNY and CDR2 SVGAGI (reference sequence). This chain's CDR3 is CASSYTTGVVGTEAFF. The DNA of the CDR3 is TGTGCCAGCAGTTACACCACAGGGGTTGTTGGCACTGAAGCTTTCTTT.

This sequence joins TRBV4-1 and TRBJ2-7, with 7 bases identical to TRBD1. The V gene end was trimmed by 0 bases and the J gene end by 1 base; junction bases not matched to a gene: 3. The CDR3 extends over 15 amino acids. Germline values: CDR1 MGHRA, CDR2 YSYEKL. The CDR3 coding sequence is TGCGCCAGCAGCCAAGATGCAGGGGGATCCTACGAGCAGTACTTC. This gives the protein CASSQDAGGSYEQYF.

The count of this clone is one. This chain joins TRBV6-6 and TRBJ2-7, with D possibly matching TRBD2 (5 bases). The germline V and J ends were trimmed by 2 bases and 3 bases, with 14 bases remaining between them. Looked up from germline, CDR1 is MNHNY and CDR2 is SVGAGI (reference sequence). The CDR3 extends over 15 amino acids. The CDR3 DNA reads TGTGCCAGCAGTTACAACGGAGGTACACACTACGAGCAGTACTTC. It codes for CASSYNGGTHYEQYF.

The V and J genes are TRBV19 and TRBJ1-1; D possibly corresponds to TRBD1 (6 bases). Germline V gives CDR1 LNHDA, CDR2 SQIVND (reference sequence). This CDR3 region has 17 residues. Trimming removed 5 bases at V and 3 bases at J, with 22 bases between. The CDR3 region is CASSAWTELPRDTEAFF. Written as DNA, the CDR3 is TGTGCCAGTAGTGCGTGGACAGAACTCCCCAGAGACACTGAAGCTTTCTTT. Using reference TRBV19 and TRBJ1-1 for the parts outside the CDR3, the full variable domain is DGGITQSPKYLFRKEGQNVTLSCEQNLNHDAMYWYRQDPGQGLRLIYYSQIVNDFQKGDIAEGYSVSREKKESFPLTVTSAQKNPTAFYLCASSAWTELPRDTEAFFGQGTRLTVV.

CDR3 in amino acids: CASSRLTGLNTEAFF. The CDR3 nucleotides are TGTGCCAGCAGCCGACTGACAGGCCTGAACACTGAAGCTTTCTTT. The V call is TRBV27, the J call TRBJ1-1; a weak D match, TRBD1 (6 bases). Trimming removed 6 bases from V and 0 bases from J, with 14 bases in between. Germline V gene data show CDR1 as MNHEY and CDR2 as SMNVEV (reference sequence). The CDR3 has 15 amino acids.

The CDR3 here is CASSYESEPGVRSNQPQHF. DNA for the CDR3: TGTGCCAGCAGTTACGAGTCGGAACCAGGGGTTCGGAGCAATCAGCCCCAGCATTTT. The rearrangement uses TRBV6-2 or TRBV6-3 and TRBJ1-5, with D possibly being TRBD1 (6 bases). V lost 2 bases and J lost 1, with 21 bases in between. The germline V gene encodes CDR1 MNHEY and CDR2 SVGEGT. CDR3 length equals 19 residues.

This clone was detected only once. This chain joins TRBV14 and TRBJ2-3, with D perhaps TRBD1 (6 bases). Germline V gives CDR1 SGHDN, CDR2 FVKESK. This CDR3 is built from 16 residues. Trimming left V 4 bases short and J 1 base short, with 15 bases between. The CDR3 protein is CASSLLTGIGTDTQYF. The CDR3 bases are TGTGCCAGCAGCCTTCTAACAGGGATCGGCACAGATACGCAGTATTTT. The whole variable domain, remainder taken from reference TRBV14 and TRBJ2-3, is EAGVTQFPSHSVIEKGQTVTLRCDPISGHDNLYWYRRVMGKEIKFLLHFVKESKQDESGMPNNRFLAERTGGTYSTLKVQPAELEDSGVYFCASSLLTGIGTDTQYFGPGTRLTVL.

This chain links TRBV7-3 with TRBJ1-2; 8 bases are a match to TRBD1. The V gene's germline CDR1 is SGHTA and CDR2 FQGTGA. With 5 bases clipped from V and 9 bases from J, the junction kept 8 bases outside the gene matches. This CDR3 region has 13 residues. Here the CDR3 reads CASSTSGTGSYTF. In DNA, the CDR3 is TGTGCCAGCAGCACTTCCGGGACAGGTAGCTACACCTTC. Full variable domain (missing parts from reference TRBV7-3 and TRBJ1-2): GAGVSQTPSNKVTEKGKYVELRCDPISGHTALYWYRQSLGQGPEFLIYFQGTGAADDSGLPNDRFFAVRPEGSVSTLKIQRTERGDSAVYLCASSTSGTGSYTFGSGTRLTVV.

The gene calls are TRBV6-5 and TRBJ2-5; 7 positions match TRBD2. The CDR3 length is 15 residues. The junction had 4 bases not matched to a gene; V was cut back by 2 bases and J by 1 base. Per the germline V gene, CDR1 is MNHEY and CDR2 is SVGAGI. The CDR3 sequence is CASSYTLAAQETQYF. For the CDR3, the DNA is TGTGCCAGCAGTTACACTCTAGCGGCCCAAGAGACCCAGTACTTC.

CDR3 sequence (DNA): TGCGCCAGCAGCCCACAGGGACAATCCTACAATGAGCAGTTCTTC. Translating it yields CASSPQGQSYNEQFF. The genes are TRBV5-1 and TRBJ2-1, with D possibly TRBD1 on 6 matching bases. This CDR3 has 15 amino acids. Trimming left V 4 bases short and J 1 base short, with 12 bases between. Germline V gene lookup returns CDR1 SGHRS and CDR2 YFSETQ.

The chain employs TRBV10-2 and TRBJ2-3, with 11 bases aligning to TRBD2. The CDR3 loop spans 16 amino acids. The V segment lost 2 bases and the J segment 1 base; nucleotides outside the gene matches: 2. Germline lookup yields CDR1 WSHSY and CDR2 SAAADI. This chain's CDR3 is CASSEGTSGRTDTQYF. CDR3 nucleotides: TGCGCCAGCAGTGAGGGGACTAGCGGCCGCACAGATACGCAGTATTTT.

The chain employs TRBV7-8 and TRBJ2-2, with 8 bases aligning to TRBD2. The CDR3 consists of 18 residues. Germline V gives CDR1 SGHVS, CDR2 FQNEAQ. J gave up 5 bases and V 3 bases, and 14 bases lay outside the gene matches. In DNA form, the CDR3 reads TGTGCCAGCAGCTTCCGAAGACGGGGACTAGAGAGAACCGGGGAGCTGTTTTTT. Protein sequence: CASSFRRRGLERTGELFF.

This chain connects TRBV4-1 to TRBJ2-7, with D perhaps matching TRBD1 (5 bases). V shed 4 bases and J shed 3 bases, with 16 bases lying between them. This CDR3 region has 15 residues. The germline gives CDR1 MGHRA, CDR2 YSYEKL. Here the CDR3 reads CASSLTGPTDYEQYF. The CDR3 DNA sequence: TGCGCCAGCAGCCTAACCGGGCCGACAGACTACGAGCAGTACTTC.

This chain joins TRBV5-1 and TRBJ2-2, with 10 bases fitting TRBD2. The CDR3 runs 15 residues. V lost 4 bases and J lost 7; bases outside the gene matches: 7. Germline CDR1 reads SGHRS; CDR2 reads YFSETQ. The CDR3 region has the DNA TGCGCCAGCAGCGAACTAGCGGGGAAAGACGGGGAGCTGTTTTTT. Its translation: CASSELAGKDGELFF.

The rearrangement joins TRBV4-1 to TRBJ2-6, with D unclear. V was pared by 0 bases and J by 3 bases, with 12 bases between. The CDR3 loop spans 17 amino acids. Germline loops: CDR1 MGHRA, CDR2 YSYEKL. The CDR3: CASSQDLVLGGANVLTF. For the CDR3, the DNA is TGCGCCAGCAGCCAAGATCTCGTTCTAGGTGGGGCCAACGTCCTGACTTTC.

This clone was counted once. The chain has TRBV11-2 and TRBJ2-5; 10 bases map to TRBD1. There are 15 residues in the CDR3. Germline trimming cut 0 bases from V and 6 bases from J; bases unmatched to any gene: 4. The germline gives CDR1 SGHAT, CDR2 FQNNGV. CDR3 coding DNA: TGTGCCAGCAGCTTAGAGAGGGACAGGGGAAAGACCCAGTACTTC. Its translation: CASSLERDRGKTQYF.

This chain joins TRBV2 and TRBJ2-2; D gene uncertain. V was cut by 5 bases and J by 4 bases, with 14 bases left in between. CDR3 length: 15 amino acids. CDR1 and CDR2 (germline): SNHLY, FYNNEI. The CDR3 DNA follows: TGTGCCAGCAGTCGAGACATCATGGGCACCGGGGAGCTGTTTTTT. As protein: CASSRDIMGTGELFF.

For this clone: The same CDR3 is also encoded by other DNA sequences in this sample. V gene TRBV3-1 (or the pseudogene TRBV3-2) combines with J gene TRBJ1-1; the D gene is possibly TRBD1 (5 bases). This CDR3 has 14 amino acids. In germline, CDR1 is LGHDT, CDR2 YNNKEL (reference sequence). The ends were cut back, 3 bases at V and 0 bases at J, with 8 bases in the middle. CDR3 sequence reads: CASSQGGVNTEAFF. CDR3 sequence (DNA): TGTGCCAGCAGCCAGGGGGGGGTGAACACTGAAGCTTTCTTT.

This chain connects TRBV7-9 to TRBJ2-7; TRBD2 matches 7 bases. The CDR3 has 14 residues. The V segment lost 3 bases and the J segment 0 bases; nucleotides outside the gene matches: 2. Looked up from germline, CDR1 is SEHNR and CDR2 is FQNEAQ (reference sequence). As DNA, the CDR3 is TGTGCCAGCAGCTTCCGGGACTACTCCTACGAGCAGTACTTC. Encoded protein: CASSFRDYSYEQYF.

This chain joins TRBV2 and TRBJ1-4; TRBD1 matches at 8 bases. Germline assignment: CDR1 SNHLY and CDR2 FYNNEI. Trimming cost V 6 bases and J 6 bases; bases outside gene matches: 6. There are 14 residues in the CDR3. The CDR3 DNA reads TGTGCCAGCAGGATACAGGGGGTGGATGAAAAACTGTTTTTT. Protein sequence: CASRIQGVDEKLFF.

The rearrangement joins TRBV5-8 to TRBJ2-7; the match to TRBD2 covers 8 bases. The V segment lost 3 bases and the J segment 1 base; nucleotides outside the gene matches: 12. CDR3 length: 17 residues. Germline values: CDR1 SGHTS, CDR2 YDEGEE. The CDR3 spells CASSSHSREGGSYEQYF. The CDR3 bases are TGTGCCAGCAGCTCCCACTCTCGGGAGGGGGGTTCCTACGAGCAGTACTTC.

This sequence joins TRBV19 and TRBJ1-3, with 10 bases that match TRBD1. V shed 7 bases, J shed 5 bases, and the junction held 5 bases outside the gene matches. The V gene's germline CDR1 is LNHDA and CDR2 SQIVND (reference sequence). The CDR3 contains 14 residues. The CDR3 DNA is TGTGCCAGTACCCCGACAGGGGGCAGAAACACCATATATTTT. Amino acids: CASTPTGGRNTIYF.

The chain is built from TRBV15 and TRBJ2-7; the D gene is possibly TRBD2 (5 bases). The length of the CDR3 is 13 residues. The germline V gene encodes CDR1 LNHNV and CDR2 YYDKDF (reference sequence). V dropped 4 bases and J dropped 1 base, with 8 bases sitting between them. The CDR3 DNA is TGTGCCACCAGCACCGGGGTTTCCTACGAGCAGTACTTC. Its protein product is CATSTGVSYEQYF.

The CDR3 region is CASSGGEKLFF. The CDR3 DNA follows: TGTGCCAGCAGCGGAGGTGAAAAACTGTTTTTT. The chain links TRBV9 to TRBJ1-4; D call uncertain. Germline values: CDR1 SGDLS, CDR2 YYNGEE. The length of the CDR3 is 11 residues. V lost 3 bases, J lost 7 bases, and 4 bases lay in between.

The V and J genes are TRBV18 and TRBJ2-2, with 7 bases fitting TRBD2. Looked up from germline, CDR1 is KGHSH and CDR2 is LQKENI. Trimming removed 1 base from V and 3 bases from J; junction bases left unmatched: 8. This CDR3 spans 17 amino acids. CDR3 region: CASSPLLRGGDTGELFF. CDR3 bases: TGTGCCAGCTCACCACTGCTACGGGGAGGGGACACCGGGGAGCTGTTTTTT.

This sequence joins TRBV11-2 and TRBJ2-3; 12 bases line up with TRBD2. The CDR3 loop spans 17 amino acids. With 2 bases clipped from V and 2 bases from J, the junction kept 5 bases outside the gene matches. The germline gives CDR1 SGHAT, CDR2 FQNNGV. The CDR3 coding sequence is TGTGCCAGCAGCTTACTACTAGCGGGGGGAACCACAGATACGCAGTATTTT. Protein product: CASSLLLAGGTTDTQYF.

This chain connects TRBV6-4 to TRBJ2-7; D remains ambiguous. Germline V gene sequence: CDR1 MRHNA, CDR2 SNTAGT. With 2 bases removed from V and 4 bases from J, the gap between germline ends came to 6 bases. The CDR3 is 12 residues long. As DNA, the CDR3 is TGTGCCAGCAGTGACCTTAGTTACGAGCAGTACTTC. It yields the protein CASSDLSYEQYF.

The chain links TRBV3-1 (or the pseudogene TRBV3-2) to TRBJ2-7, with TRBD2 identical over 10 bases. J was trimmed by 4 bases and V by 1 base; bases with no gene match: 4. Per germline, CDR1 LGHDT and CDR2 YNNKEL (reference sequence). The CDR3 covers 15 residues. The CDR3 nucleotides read TGTGCCAGCAGCCAAGGGCTAGCGGGGGTGTACGAGCAGTACTTC. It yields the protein CASSQGLAGVYEQYF.

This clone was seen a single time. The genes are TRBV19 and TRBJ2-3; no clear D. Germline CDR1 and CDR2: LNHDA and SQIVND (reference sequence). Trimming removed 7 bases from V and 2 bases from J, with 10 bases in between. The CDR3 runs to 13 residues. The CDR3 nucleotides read TGTGCCAGTACTCTGGGCTACACAGATACGCAGTATTTT. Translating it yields CASTLGYTDTQYF. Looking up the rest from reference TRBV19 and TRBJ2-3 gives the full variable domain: DGGITQSPKYLFRKEGQNVTLSCEQNLNHDAMYWYRQDPGQGLRLIYYSQIVNDFQKGDIAEGYSVSREKKESFPLTVTSAQKNPTAFYLCASTLGYTDTQYFGPGTRLTVL.